The sequence of this T cell receptor (beta chain) was determined in a study of Ad26.COV2.S vaccination and SARS-CoV-2 variants. Turning to this clone: Its target is not known.

General observations from the study: There was reportedly substantial breadth in spike-specific CD8+ and CD4+ T cell responses after vaccination.

The CDR3 runs 18 residues. Losses at the gene ends were 3 bases for V and 5 bases for J; bases not matched to a gene: 13. The germline V gene has CDR1 KGHDR and CDR2 SFDVKD. Treatment defined: 15 to 20 received Ad26.COV2.S at low or high dose, single or two shots; several received placebo; per-sample allocation not given. Each sample was drawn 63 days after the first injection (of vaccine or placebo). An 18-55-year-old adult in Boston served as donor. An Ad26 vector carrying the Wuhan-strain SARS-CoV-2 spike served as the vaccine. The data were produced by immunoSEQ multiplex PCR, yet TCRdb's version contains in-frame clones alone and is incomplete. The sample carries roughly 680,000 clones, around 90% recorded once.

The TCR was taken from a person aged 18-65 years who received the Ad26.COV2.S COVID-19 vaccine or a placebo. The material sequenced was peripheral blood, taken in a trial of Ad26.COV2.S vaccine versus placebo. This sequence joins TRBV24-1 and TRBJ2-5; 11 nucleotides line up with TRBD2. DNA for the CDR3: TGTGCCACCAGTGATCCCGGGACTAGCGGTCCTTCATGGGAGACCCAGTACTTC. This translates into CATSDPGTSGPSWETQYF.